This passage covers 27 T cell receptor beta chains from one sample sequenced in a study of blood T cells in healthy people across ages. Together with a sample-barcoded 5' primer, a J-beta primer mix was included in a second PCR lasting about 7 to 11 cycles. TCRdb ran MiXCR on the 5' RACE reads and lists one entry per CDR3 protein. This table holds almost 1 million distinct CDR3 sequences, around 54% found once. Specimen: blood. These receptors were taken from a woman aged 60-75 years in good health.

The J gene is TRBJ2-7, the V gene TRBV5-1, with 7 bases that match TRBD2. With V trimmed by 6 bases and J by 0 bases, 6 bases remained unmatched. This CDR3 region has 14 residues. CDR1 SGHRS and CDR2 YFSETQ come from the germline V gene. In DNA, the CDR3 is TGCGCCAGCAAATATACTAGCGACTCCTACGAGCAGTACTTC. This gives the protein CASKYTSDSYEQYF.

The chain carries TRBV20-1 and TRBJ1-2; a possible D gene is TRBD1 (6 bases). Germline-derived CDR1 and CDR2 are DFQATT and SNEGSKA (reference sequence). Trimming pared 6 bases from V and 6 bases from J, leaving 20 bases between. The CDR3 runs to 14 residues. CDR3 amino acids: CSATRGGARNGYTF. CDR3 nucleotides: TGCAGTGCCACCCGCGGGGGGGCGAGGAATGGCTACACCTTC.

The CDR3 nucleotides are TGTGCCAGCAGTTATGCCGGGACTAGCGGGGGGAGGGGGCAGTTCTTC. Translated: CASSYAGTSGGRGQFF. V and J are TRBV7-2 and TRBJ2-1, with TRBD2 matching over 15 bases. CDR3 length equals 16 residues. The junction had 12 bases not matched to a gene; V was cut back by 6 bases and J by 12 bases. CDR1 and CDR2 from the germline V gene are SGHTA and FQGNSA.

This chain connects TRBV5-7 to TRBJ2-7, with 9 bases aligning to TRBD2. TRBV5-7 is known as an ORF, though its function is uncertain. This CDR3 region has 15 residues. V lost 1 base to trimming and J lost 2 bases; unmatched junction nucleotides: 4. The CDR3 sequence is CASSLSIAGAYEQYF. The DNA for the CDR3 is TGTGCCAGCAGCTTGAGCATAGCGGGGGCCTACGAGCAGTACTTC.

This clonotype was recorded a few times. This sequence joins TRBV12-3 or TRBV12-4 and TRBJ2-7; 8 bases match TRBD1. After removal of 7 bases from V and 2 bases from J, the junction contained 7 bases not matched to a gene. CDR3 length: 14 amino acids. CDR3: CASTRTGMTYEQYF. DNA of the CDR3: TGTGCCAGCACCCGGACAGGGATGACCTACGAGCAGTACTTC.

The count of this clonotype is one. This rearrangement joins TRBV28 to TRBJ1-2; D is undetermined. The CDR3 has 13 residues. Germline CDR1 is MDHEN and CDR2 is SYDVKM. Trimming shortened V by 6 bases and J by 0 bases, and 8 bases separated the two germline ends. DNA for the CDR3: TGTGCCAGCAGACTAAACACTAACTATGGCTACACCTTC. Translating gives CASRLNTNYGYTF.

The J gene is TRBJ1-1, the V gene TRBV10-3, with D possibly being TRBD1 (6 bases). Per the germline V gene, CDR1 is ENHRY and CDR2 is SYGVKD. Trimming removed 10 bases at V and 4 bases at J, with 19 bases between. The CDR3 extends over 14 amino acids. In DNA, the CDR3 is TGTGCCACCTGGGGGGGCGACAGTGGCACTGAAGCTTTCTTT. Protein sequence: CATWGGDSGTEAFF.

This clonotype was counted a few times. The J gene is TRBJ2-5, the V gene TRBV11-2; 10 bases are shared with TRBD2. TRBJ2-7 explains the end of the DNA better; the J call may be wrong. The germline V gene has CDR1 SGHAT and CDR2 FQNNGV. This CDR3 region has 14 residues. In DNA form, the CDR3 reads TGTGCCAGCAGCTTCCTAGCGGGAGACAACGAGCAGTACTTC. Its translation is CASSFLAGDNEQYF.

This clonotype was picked up a small number of times. V and J are TRBV12-3 or TRBV12-4 and TRBJ2-6, with 10 bases fitting TRBD2. With V trimmed by 6 bases and J by 0 bases, 8 bases remained unmatched. The CDR3 sequence is 18 residues long. CDR3 nucleotides: TGTGCCAGCAGCCTTAGCGGGAGGCCCTCCTCTGGGGCCAACGTCCTGACTTTC. This translates into CASSLSGRPSSGANVLTF.

This clonotype was seen only a few times. This rearrangement joins TRBV7-3 to TRBJ2-3; weak D call: TRBD1 (5 bases). The CDR3 extends over 15 amino acids. Germline V gives CDR1 SGHTA, CDR2 FQGTGA. V gave up 5 bases and J gave up 8 bases, with 20 bases separating them. In DNA, the CDR3 is TGTGCCAGCAGCAAGGACACTCAGGCCTCGTCTACGCAGTATTTT. Translating gives CASSKDTQASSTQYF.

The J gene is TRBJ2-5, the V gene TRBV10-3; 13 nucleotides agree with TRBD2. The CDR3 consists of 18 residues. CDR1 is ENHRY and CDR2 is SYGVKD in the germline V gene. Trimming at V came to 5 bases and at J to 4 bases, leaving 13 bases not matched to a gene. CDR3 DNA sequence: TGTGCCATCAGTCGATCTTCACGGACTAGCGGGAGAGGAGAGACCCAGTACTTC. This translates into CAISRSSRTSGRGETQYF.

The CDR3 here is CASSTQQGSLTDTQYF. CDR3 nucleotides: TGCGCCAGCAGCACCCAACAGGGATCGCTGACAGATACGCAGTATTTT. The V and J genes are TRBV5-1 and TRBJ2-3, with a possible D match to TRBD1 (6 bases). Germline V gene sequence: CDR1 SGHRS, CDR2 YFSETQ. The V gene lost 4 bases and the J gene lost 3 bases, with 18 bases spanning the gap. The CDR3 contains 16 residues.

The rearrangement joins TRBV11-2 to TRBJ2-2, with TRBD1 matching over 7 bases. The trim removed 0 bases at V and 4 bases at J, leaving 11 bases unmatched. Per the germline V gene, CDR1 is SGHAT and CDR2 is FQNNGV. This CDR3 has 18 residues. The DNA of the CDR3 is TGTGCCAGCAGCTTAGATAGGGGGACAGCCACCTTCACCGGGGAGCTGTTTTTT. Protein product: CASSLDRGTATFTGELFF.

A remark on this clonotype: Possible read error: a much larger clone is one base away. The rearrangement uses TRBV4-1 and TRBJ2-1; TRBD2 aligns across 11 bases. The CDR3 sequence is 15 residues long. In germline, CDR1 is MGHRA, CDR2 YSYEKL. CDR3 in amino acids: CVSSLTSGTYNEQFF. The CDR3 DNA sequence: TGCGTCAGCAGTTTGACTAGCGGGACCTACAATGAGCAGTTCTTC.

This chain joins TRBV4-2 and TRBJ2-7; 12 bases line up with TRBD2. Germline V CDR1 and CDR2: LGHNA, YNFKEQ. This CDR3 has 15 amino acids. J gave up 6 bases and V 2 bases, and 5 bases lay outside the gene matches. This CDR3 is CASSQQTSGSAEQYF. The CDR3 DNA follows: TGTGCCAGCAGCCAACAGACTAGCGGGAGCGCCGAGCAGTACTTC.

The CDR3 bases are TGCAGCGTAGGACAGTCTGGACTTACGCCCCAGCATTTT. Translation: CSVGQSGLTPQHF. The V gene is TRBV29-1, the J gene TRBJ1-5; maybe TRBD1 (6 bases). The CDR3 sequence is 13 residues long. Germline V gene sequence: CDR1 SQVTM, CDR2 ANQGSEA. V lost 6 bases, J lost 9 bases, and 18 bases lay in between.

The chain is built from TRBV20-1 and TRBJ2-3; 7 nucleotides align to TRBD2. CDR1 and CDR2 (germline): DFQATT, SNEGSKA (reference sequence). Germline trimming cut 0 bases from V and 4 bases from J; bases unmatched to any gene: 10. The CDR3 has 16 residues. Here the CDR3 DNA reads TGCAGTGCTAGAGATCCGTGGGAGGGCCGGGCAGATACGCAGTATTTT. This encodes CSARDPWEGRADTQYF.

The CDR3 is CSASRGGESIQYF. The CDR3 nucleotides are TGCAGTGCCTCTCGGGGAGGGGAGTCCATTCAGTACTTC. The V gene is TRBV20-1, the J gene TRBJ2-4, with TRBD2 matching over 7 bases. CDR1 is DFQATT, CDR2 SNEGSKA, per germline (reference sequence). With 6 bases clipped from V and 9 bases from J, the junction kept 11 bases outside the gene matches. This CDR3 comprises 13 residues.

The chain is built from TRBV18 and TRBJ1-5, with 9 bases identical to TRBD1. The germline gives CDR1 KGHSH, CDR2 LQKENI. Trimming removed 2 bases from V and 5 bases from J; junction bases left unmatched: 4. The CDR3 spans 15 residues. The CDR3 region is CASSPKRTGDQPQHF. CDR3 sequence (DNA): TGTGCCAGCTCACCAAAAAGGACAGGGGATCAGCCCCAGCATTTT.

The V call is TRBV28, the J call TRBJ2-7; D is perhaps TRBD1 (6 bases). The CDR3 sequence is 15 residues long. CDR1 and CDR2 from the germline V gene are MDHEN and SYDVKM. V lost 1 base to trimming and J lost 7 bases, with 17 bases between them. The CDR3 protein is CASSLSRGASREQYF. DNA of the CDR3: TGTGCCAGCAGTTTATCCAGGGGCGCATCTCGGGAGCAGTACTTC.

The chain combines TRBV15 with TRBJ2-7, with 7 bases lining up with TRBD2. The CDR3 is 16 residues long. J gave up 7 bases and V 4 bases, and 16 bases lay outside the gene matches. Germline values: CDR1 LNHNV, CDR2 YYDKDF (reference sequence). The CDR3 region has the DNA TGTGCCACCAGCAAGGGGCGGGAGAGGTGGTACAATGAGCAGTACTTC. It codes for CATSKGRERWYNEQYF. The full variable domain, completed using reference TRBV15 and TRBJ2-7, is DAMVIQNPRYQVTQFGKPVTLSCSQTLNHNVMYWYQQKSSQAPKLLFHYYDKDFNNEADTPDNFQSRRPNTSFCFLDIRSPGLGDTAMYLCATSKGRERWYNEQYFGPGTRLTVT.

This clonotype was found a few times. This chain joins TRBV20-1 and TRBJ2-3, with 7 nucleotides matching TRBD1. Trimming at V came to 4 bases and at J to 2 bases, leaving 9 bases not matched to a gene. The CDR3 consists of 15 residues. Germline lookup yields CDR1 DFQATT and CDR2 SNEGSKA (reference sequence). The CDR3 nucleotides are TGCAGTGCTAAGCCCGGGACAGATGTCACAGATACGCAGTATTTT. It is translated as CSAKPGTDVTDTQYF.

The chain couples TRBV20-1 to TRBJ2-5; D gene ambiguous. Judging by the DNA end, TRBJ2-7 fits better; the J call may be wrong. This CDR3 is built from 15 residues. Germline V gene sequence: CDR1 DFQATT, CDR2 SNEGSKA (reference sequence). CDR3 nucleotides: TGCAGTGCGCATTGGCGATGGGCGGAAAAATACGAGCAGTACTTC. Translating it yields CSAHWRWAEKYEQYF.

With regard to this clonotype: At one end, the junction sequence differs from germline, possibly due to a read error. The rearrangement links TRBV28 to TRBJ2-5; D unresolved. The CDR3 has 11 residues. Germline V lookup: CDR1 MDHEN, CDR2 SYDVKM. The CDR3, as DNA: TGTGCCAGCAGTTTTAGCCGCGAGCAGAACTTC. This gives the protein CASSFSREQNF.

The chain carries TRBV21-1 and TRBJ2-3; the table names TRBD1, a call not compared with the DNA. TRBV21-1 is listed as a pseudogene. The CDR3 has 15 amino acids. Written as DNA, the CDR3 is TGTGCCAGTGGGGGGCTAGAATGGAGCACAGATACGCAGTATTTT. Amino acids: CASGGLEWSTDTQYF.

This clonotype has only a few counts. The V gene is TRBV27, the J gene TRBJ2-5; D may be TRBD1 (5 bases). Germline V CDR1 and CDR2: MNHEY, SMNVEV (reference sequence). The ends were cut back, 6 bases at V and 7 bases at J, with 9 bases in the middle. The CDR3 covers 11 residues. The CDR3 bases are TGTGCCAGCAGACCAAGGGGGACCCAGTACTTC. It encodes CASRPRGTQYF.

V gene TRBV27 combines with J gene TRBJ2-1, with a possible D match to TRBD1 (5 bases). The CDR3 sequence is 13 residues long. Germline-derived CDR1 and CDR2 are MNHEY and SMNVEV (reference sequence). Trimming left V 2 bases short and J 11 bases short, with 13 bases between. Written as DNA, the CDR3 is TGTGCCAGCAGTTTAAACGGCAGGGTCAAGCAGTTCTTC. Its protein product is CASSLNGRVKQFF.